The table lists the clone carrying this TCR beta chain with a few counts. This sample stems from a study of blood T cells in healthy people across ages. Trimming at V came to 6 bases and at J to 0 bases, leaving 11 bases not matched to a gene. The CDR3 covers 18 residues. PCR was performed a second time for about 7 to 11 cycles using a sample-barcoded 5' primer and a J-beta primer mix. The template-switch adaptor was a 5' adaptor with 12 random nucleotides. It tagged each cDNA molecule. TCRdb passed the 5' RACE reads through MiXCR, listing each CDR3 protein once. The sample yields over a million distinct CDR3 sequences, around 39% seen once.

This chain joins TRBV12-3 or TRBV12-4 and TRBJ1-5; 10 bases match TRBD1. This receptor was obtained from a woman between 18 and 30 years old in good health. Sequencing input: blood. The CDR3 DNA reads as TGTGCCAGCAGACCCGGGACAGGGGTACTAAATAGCAATCAGCCCCAGCATTTT. It specifies CASRPGTGVLNSNQPQHF.